This T cell receptor beta chain originates from a study of cytomegalovirus exposure and HLA in healthy donors. Study-level findings and limits: Later, an analysis showed that TCR beta chains associated with HLA were more clonally expanded than others that were equally common. Presence/absence results assume similar sequencing depth per donor, which may not hold. The study flagged some 170 TCR beta chains as cytomegalovirus-associated. A few of the chains that were CMV-associated were confirmed in vitro to be specific for CMV antigens.

PCR employed 60 Vbeta and 13 Jbeta primers. Assay used: immunoSEQ multiplex PCR; TCRdb lists only in-frame clones, some missing. The table includes around 150,000 clones, 64% detected once. The count of this clone is one. What it binds is not known. The sequence derives from a woman aged 40 to 50 in good health and CMV-seronegative. The specimen sequenced was PBMCs.

CDR3 bases: TGTGCCAGCAGCACCCAGGGTTCCTACGAGCAGTACTTC. As protein: CASSTQGSYEQYF. The chain couples TRBV6-6 to TRBJ2-7; possibly TRBD1 for D (5 bases). CDR3 length: 13 residues. CDR1 is MNHNY, CDR2 SVGAGI, per germline (reference sequence). V lost 6 bases to trimming and J lost 1 base, with 10 bases between them.